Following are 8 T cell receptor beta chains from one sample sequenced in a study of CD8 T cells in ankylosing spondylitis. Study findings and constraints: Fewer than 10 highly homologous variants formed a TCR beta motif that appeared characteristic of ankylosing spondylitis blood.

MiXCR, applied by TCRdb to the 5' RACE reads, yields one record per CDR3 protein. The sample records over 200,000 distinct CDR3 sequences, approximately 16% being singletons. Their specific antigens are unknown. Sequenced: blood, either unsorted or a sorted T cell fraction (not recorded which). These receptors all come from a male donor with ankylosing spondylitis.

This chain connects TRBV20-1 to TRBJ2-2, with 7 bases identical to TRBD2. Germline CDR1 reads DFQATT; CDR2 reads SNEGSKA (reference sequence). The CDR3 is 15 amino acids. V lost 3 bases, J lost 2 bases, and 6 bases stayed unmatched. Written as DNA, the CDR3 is TGCAGTGCTAGGGGGACTATCCATAACACCGGGGAGCTGTTTTTT. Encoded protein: CSARGTIHNTGELFF.

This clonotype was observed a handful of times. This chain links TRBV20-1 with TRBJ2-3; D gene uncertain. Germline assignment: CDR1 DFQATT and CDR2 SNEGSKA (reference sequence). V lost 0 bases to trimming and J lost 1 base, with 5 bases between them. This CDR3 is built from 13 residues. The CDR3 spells CSARDLGTDTQYF. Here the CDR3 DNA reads TGCAGTGCTAGAGATTTAGGCACAGATACGCAGTATTTT.

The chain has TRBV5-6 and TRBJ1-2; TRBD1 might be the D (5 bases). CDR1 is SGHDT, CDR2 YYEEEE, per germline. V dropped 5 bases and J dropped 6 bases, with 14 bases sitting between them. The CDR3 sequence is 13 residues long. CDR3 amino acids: CASRYGTADGYTF. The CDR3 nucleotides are TGTGCCAGCAGATATGGGACTGCTGATGGCTACACCTTC.

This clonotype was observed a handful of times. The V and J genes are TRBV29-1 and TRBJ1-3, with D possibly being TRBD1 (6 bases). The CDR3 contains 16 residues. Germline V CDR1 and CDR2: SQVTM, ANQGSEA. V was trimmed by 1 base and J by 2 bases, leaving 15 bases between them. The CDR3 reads CSVEVARRTAGNTIYF. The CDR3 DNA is TGCAGCGTTGAAGTCGCGCGCCGGACAGCTGGAAACACCATATATTTT.

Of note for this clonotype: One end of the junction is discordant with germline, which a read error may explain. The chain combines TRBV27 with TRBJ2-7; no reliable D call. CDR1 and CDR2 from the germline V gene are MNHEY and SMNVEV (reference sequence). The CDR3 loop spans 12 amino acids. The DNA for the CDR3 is TGCGCCAGCAGTGACGGAACCTACGAGCAGTACTTC. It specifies CASSDGTYEQYF.

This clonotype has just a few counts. The DNA for the CDR3 is TGTGCCAGCAGTGGACTAGCGGGAGAAAGTGAGCAGTTCTTC. The encoded protein is CASSGLAGESEQFF. The rearrangement links TRBV6-1 to TRBJ2-1, with 12 positions matching TRBD2. Germline values: CDR1 MNHNS, CDR2 SASEGT. V trimming: 4 bases; J trimming: 9 bases; junction bases outside the gene matches: 4. This CDR3 has 14 amino acids.

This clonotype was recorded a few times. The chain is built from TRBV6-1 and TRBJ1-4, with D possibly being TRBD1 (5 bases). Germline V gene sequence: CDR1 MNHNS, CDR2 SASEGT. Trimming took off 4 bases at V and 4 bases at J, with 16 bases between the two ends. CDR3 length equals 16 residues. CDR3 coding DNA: TGTGCCAGCAGTGCACCGACCCGGGGCGGTAATGAAAAACTGTTTTTT. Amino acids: CASSAPTRGGNEKLFF.

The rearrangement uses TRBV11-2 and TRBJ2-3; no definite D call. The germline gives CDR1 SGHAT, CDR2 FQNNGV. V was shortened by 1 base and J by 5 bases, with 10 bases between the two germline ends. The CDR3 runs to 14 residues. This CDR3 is CASSLALGGDTQYF. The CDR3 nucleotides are TGTGCCAGCAGCTTAGCCCTGGGTGGAGATACGCAGTATTTT.